This paragraph reports one T cell receptor (beta chain). TCRdb keeps only in-frame clones here, not all; method: immunoSEQ multiplex PCR. The repertoire consists of around 69,000 clones, with roughly 86% occurring once and the leading ten covering approximately 5%. The data were taken from a study of technical replicates of blood from a few donors. V gave up 2 bases and J gave up 7 bases, with 3 bases separating them. Germline lookup yields CDR1 GTSNPN and CDR2 SVGIG (reference sequence). The CDR3 contains 11 residues. This chain connects TRBV30 to TRBJ1-6; D is unclear. Sample: PBMCs. The receptor was derived from a human donor in good health. Some clones in this sample may be carry-over from other donors' samples. DNA for the CDR3: TGTGCCTGGAGTACAAATTCACCCCTCCACTTT. Amino acid sequence: CAWSTNSPLHF.